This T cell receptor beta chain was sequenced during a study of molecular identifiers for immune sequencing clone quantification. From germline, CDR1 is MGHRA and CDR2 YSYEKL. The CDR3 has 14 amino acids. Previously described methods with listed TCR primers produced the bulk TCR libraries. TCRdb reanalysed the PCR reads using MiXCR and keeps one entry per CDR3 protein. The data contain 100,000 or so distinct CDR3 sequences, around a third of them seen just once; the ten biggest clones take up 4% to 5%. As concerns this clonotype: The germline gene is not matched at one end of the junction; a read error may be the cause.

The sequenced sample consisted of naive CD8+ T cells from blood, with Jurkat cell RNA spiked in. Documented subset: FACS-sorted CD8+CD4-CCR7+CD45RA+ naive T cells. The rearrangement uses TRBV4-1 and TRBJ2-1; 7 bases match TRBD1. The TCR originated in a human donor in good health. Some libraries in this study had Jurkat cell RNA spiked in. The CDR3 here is CASRLGTVLDELFF. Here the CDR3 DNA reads TGCGCCAGCAGACTAGGGACAGTTCTGGATGAGCTGTTCTTC.